This TCR beta chain was sequenced during a study of Ad26.COV2.S vaccination and SARS-CoV-2 variants. Treatment in this sample: roughly 20 received Ad26.COV2.S at low or high dose, single or two shots; about 5 received placebo; per-sample allocation not given. Samples analyzed were those drawn on day 63 after the first vaccine or placebo injection. Of note for this clone: Its antigen is as yet unknown.

The CDR3 covers 20 residues. Trimming removed 1 base from V and 6 bases from J; junction bases left unmatched: 17. Germline-derived CDR1 and CDR2 are LNHNV and YYDKDF (reference sequence). Findings of the study overall: Responses of spike-specific T cells (both CD8+ and CD4+) reportedly showed substantial breadth after vaccination. Compared with placebo recipients, vaccine recipients had higher spike-specific TCR breadth. Similar non-spike TCR breadth was observed in recipients of vaccine and of placebo.

Only in-frame clones appear in the TCRdb table, and some are missing; sequencing was by immunoSEQ multiplex PCR. Of fewer than 800,000 clones listed, 89% are singletons. The input for sequencing was peripheral blood, taken in a trial of Ad26.COV2.S vaccine versus placebo. The TCR sequence derives from a person between 18 and 65 years old who received the Ad26.COV2.S COVID-19 vaccine or a placebo. The rearrangement joins TRBV15 to TRBJ1-6, with 8 bases aligning to TRBD1. This CDR3 is CATSRGPGTGRVWVNSPLHF. In nucleotides, the CDR3 is TGTGCCACCAGCAGAGGTCCTGGGACAGGCCGAGTATGGGTTAATTCACCCCTCCACTTT.